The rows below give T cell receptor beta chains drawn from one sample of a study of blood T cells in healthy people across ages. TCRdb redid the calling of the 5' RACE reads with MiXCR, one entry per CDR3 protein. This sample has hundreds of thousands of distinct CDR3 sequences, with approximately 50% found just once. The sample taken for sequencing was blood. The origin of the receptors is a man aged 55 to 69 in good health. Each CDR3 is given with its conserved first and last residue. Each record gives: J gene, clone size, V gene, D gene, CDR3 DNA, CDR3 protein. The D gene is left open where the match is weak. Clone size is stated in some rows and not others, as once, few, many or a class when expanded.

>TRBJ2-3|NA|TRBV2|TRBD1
TGTGCCAGCAGTACAGGGGTTCCCACAGATACGCAGTATTTT
CASSTGVPTDTQYF
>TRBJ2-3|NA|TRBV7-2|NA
TGTGCCAGCAGCTCCCCCCCAATCACAGATACGCAGTATTTT
CASSSPPITDTQYF
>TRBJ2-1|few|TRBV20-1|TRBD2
TGCAGTGCTGGGGGGCTAGCGGGGAGTGAGCAGTTCTTC
CSAGGLAGSEQFF
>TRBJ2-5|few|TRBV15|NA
TGTGCCACCAGCAGAGGTGGGACAAGGGGCTCCGTGACCCAGTACTTC
CATSRGGTRGSVTQYF
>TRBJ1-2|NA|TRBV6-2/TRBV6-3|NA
TGTGCCAGCAGTTACTCGCCGGAGGGGAACTATGGCTACACCTTC
CASSYSPEGNYGYTF
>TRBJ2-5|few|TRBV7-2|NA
TGTGCCAGCAGCGTGGGACAATTCCAAGAGACCCAGTACTTC
CASSVGQFQETQYF
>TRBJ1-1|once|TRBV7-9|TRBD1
TGTGCCAGCAGCTTCCCTGGACAGGGGAGGGGAACTGAAGCTTTCTTT
CASSFPGQGRGTEAFF
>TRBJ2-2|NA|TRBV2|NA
TGTGCCAGCAGTGACTCTAGCTTCGGGGAGCTGTTTTTT
CASSDSSFGELFF
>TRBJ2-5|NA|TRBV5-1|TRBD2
TGCGCCAGCAGACCCAACCCGGGACTAGCGGGTGAGGATGAGCAGTACTTC
CASRPNPGLAGEDEQYF
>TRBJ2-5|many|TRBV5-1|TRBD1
TGCGCCAGCAGCACCCCCGGGACAGGGGAAGAGACCCAGTACTTC
CASSTPGTGEETQYF
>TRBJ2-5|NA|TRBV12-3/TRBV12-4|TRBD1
TGTGCCAGCAGCCCCGACAGGGGGTCAGCACTGGGGTACCAAGAGACCCAGTACTTC
CASSPDRGSALGYQETQYF
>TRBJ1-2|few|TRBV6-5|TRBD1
TGTGCCAGCAGTGCGGTCGACAGGGACAACGGCTACACCTTC
CASSAVDRDNGYTF
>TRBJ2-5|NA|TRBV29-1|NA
TGCAGCATTGAATTCTTCGAGGGTTACCAAGAGACCCAGTACTTC
CSIEFFEGYQETQYF
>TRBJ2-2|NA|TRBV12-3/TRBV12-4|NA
TGTGCCAGCAGCCCGACTTACACCGGGGAGCTGTTTTTT
CASSPTYTGELFF
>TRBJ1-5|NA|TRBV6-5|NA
TGTGCCAGCAGTTACCGGACAGCAAATCAGCCCCAGCATTTT
CASSYRTANQPQHF
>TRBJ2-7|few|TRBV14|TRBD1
TGTGCCAGCAGCCACACGGGACAGCGATTCTACGAGCAGTACTTC
CASSHTGQRFYEQYF
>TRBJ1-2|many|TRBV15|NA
TGTGCCACCAGCGGATCTGGACTTAACTATGGCTACACCTTC
CATSGSGLNYGYTF
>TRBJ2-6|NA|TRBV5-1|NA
TGCGCCAGCAGGGGGGCCAACGTCCTGACTTTC
CASRGANVLTF
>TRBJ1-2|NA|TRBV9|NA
TGTGCCAGCAGCGTAGGTAGCGGAAACTATGGCTACACCTTC
CASSVGSGNYGYTF
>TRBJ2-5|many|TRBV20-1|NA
TGCAGTGCTAGGAGACAGGGGCAGCGGGGGCAAGAGACCCAGTACTTC
CSARRQGQRGQETQYF
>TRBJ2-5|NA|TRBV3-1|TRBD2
TGTGCCAGCAGCCTACAGTCATTCCGGGGGGGCTACCAAGAGACCCAGTACTTC
CASSLQSFRGGYQETQYF
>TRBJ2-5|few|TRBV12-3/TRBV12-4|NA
TGTGCCAGCAGCCCCTTGCGGGGGACCCAGTACTTC
CASSPLRGTQYF
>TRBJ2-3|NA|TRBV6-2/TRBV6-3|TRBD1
TGTGCCAGCAGGGCAGGGGGTTTGCTGACAGATACGCCGTATTTT
CASRAGGLLTDTPYF
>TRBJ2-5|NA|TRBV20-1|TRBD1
TGCAGTGCTAGAGATTGGGGGGACAGGGGGTTTGAGACCCAGTACTTC
CSARDWGDRGFETQYF
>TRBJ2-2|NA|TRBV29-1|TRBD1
TGCAGCGGGACAGGGTGGGGCACCGGGGAGCTGTTTTTT
CSGTGWGTGELFF
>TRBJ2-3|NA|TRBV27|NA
TGTGCCAGCGGGGGTTTGAGGGGCCGGTCCGGAGATACGCAGTATTTT
CASGGLRGRSGDTQYF
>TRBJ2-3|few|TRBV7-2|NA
TGTGCCAGCAGTTTTCGAGGTCCATCGGGCACAGATACGCAGTATTTT
CASSFRGPSGTDTQYF
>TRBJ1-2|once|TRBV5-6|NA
TGTGCCAGCAGCCCCCGGCCGGGGAGGCTCTATGGCTACACCTTC
CASSPRPGRLYGYTF
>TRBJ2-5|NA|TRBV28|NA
TGTGCCAGCACCCAAGGGGGGACGGAGACCCAGTACTTC
CASTQGGTETQYF
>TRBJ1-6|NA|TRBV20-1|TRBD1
TGCAGTGCTAGATCAGCAACGGACAGGGGGACGAGCTCCTATAATTCACCCCTCCACTTT
CSARSATDRGTSSYNSPLHF
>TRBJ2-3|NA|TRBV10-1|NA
TGCGCCAGCAGTACCAACGGGGACACAGATACGCAGTATTTT
CASSTNGDTDTQYF
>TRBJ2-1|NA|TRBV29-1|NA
TGCAGCGTGGAAGGCAGCATAGACAATGAGCAGTTCTTC
CSVEGSIDNEQFF
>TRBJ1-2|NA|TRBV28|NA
TGTGCCAGCAGTATGGACAGTAGTGGCTATGGCTACACCTTC
CASSMDSSGYGYTF
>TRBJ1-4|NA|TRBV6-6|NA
TGTGCCAGCAGTTACTCGGCTGAAAAACTGTTTTTT
CASSYSAEKLFF
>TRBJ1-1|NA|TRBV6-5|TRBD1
TGTGCCAGCAGTTACTTCAGGGGGCAGGAGGCTTTCTTT
CASSYFRGQEAFF
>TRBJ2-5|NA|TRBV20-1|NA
TGCAGTGCTAGGACCCCAGGGGAGGGAGAGACCCAGTACTTC
CSARTPGEGETQYF
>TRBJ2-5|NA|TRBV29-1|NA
TGCAGCGTTGAAACGTTCGACGCGTACCAAGAGACCCAGTACTTC
CSVETFDAYQETQYF
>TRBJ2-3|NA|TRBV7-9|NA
TGTGCCAGCAGCTTAAGTCTTGACACAGATACGCAGTATTTT
CASSLSLDTDTQYF
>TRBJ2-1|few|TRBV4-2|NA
TGTGCCAGCAGCCAGCCCGGCGGGAAGGGAGCCAATGAGCAGTTCTTC
CASSQPGGKGANEQFF
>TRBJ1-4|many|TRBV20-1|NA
TGCAGTGCGAGACCCGGGGAAAAACTGTTTTTT
CSARPGEKLFF
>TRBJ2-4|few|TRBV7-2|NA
TGTGCCAGCAGCTCGGCGGCCAAAAACATTCAGTACTTC
CASSSAAKNIQYF
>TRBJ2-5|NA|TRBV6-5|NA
TGTGCCAGCAGTTACCCGGACCAACTAGAGGGGCAGTACTTC
CASSYPDQLEGQYF
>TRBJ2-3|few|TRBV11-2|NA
TGTGCCAGCAGCCCCCAACGGGCAGATACGCAGTATTTT
CASSPQRADTQYF
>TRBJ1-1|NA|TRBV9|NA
TGTGCCAGCAGCGTACGGGCGGACACTGAAGCTTTCTTT
CASSVRADTEAFF
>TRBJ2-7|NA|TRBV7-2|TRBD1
TGTGCCAGCAGCTCGACAGGGGGCGCAACGCAGTACTTC
CASSSTGGATQYF
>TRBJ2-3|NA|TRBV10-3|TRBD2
TGTGCCATCAGTGATCAGCGGGGGAACACAGATACGCAGTATTTT
CAISDQRGNTDTQYF
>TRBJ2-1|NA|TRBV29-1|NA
TGCAGCGTTAAAACAGTGACCGCTTACAATGAGCAGTTCTTC
CSVKTVTAYNEQFF
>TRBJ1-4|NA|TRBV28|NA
TGTGCCAGCAGTTTAGGTTGGGGGGATGAAAAACTGTTTTTT
CASSLGWGDEKLFF
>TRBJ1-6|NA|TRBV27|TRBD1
TGTACCAGTCGGGACAGGGAGAGTTCACCCCTCCACTTT
CTSRDRESSPLHF
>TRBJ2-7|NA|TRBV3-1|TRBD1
TGTGCCAGCAGCCAAGATAGGACAGGGGGCCGCGAGCAGTACTTC
CASSQDRTGGREQYF
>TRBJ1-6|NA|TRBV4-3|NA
TGCGCCAGCAGCCAAGATATATATTCACCCCTCCACTTT
CASSQDIYSPLHF
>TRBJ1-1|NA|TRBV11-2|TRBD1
TGTGCCAGCAGCTTGGTTCGTGGACAGGGGGAAACTTTCTTT
CASSLVRGQGETFF
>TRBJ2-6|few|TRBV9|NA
TGTGCCAGCAGCGTAGTGAGTTCTGGGGCCAACGTCCTGACTTTC
CASSVVSSGANVLTF
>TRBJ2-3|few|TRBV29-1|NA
TGCAGCGTTGGTGGGAACAGTGAGGCAGATACGCAGTATTTT
CSVGGNSEADTQYF
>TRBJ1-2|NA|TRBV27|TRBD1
TGTGCCAGCAGTCGCCTCGGACAGGGGGTCTATGGCTACACCTTC
CASSRLGQGVYGYTF
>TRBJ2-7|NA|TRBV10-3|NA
TGTGCCATCAGTGAAGGCGGCTTCTCCTACGAGCAGTACTTC
CAISEGGFSYEQYF